These 2 T cell receptor beta chains originate from one sample sequenced in a study of control samples from healthy donors and cancer patients (dated by TCRdb to the early 2020s). Libraries were prepared through the immunoSEQ multiplex PCR assay. Here the immuneACCESS table is served through TCRdb, limited to in-frame sequences with V and J called. Missing clones are a known gap in these copies; in checked studies unresolved V genes cover under half, and the rest lacks a known reason. For this sample the table gives 150,000 to 200,000 clones, of which about 91% were detected only once. Roughly 5.3% of the sample belongs to the ten largest clones. Sequencing input: blood. The source of these receptors is a young woman in good health.

The J gene is TRBJ2-4, the V gene TRBV20-1, with 7 bases fitting TRBD1. After removal of 3 bases from V and 1 base from J, the junction contained 12 bases not matched to a gene. The CDR3 has 17 residues. Per the germline V gene, CDR1 is DFQATT and CDR2 is SNEGSKA (reference sequence). CDR3 nucleotide sequence: TGCAGTGCTAGTAGCCCGACAGGGTGGGAGGCCAAAAACATTCAGTACTTC. It yields the protein CSASSPTGWEAKNIQYF.

This clone was recorded only once. The rearrangement links TRBV5-6 to TRBJ1-1, with D possibly matching TRBD1 (5 bases). V was shortened by 2 bases and J by 1 base, with 6 bases between the two germline ends. Germline lookup yields CDR1 SGHDT and CDR2 YYEEEE. CDR3 length: 13 amino acids. The DNA for the CDR3 is TGTGCCAGCAGCTTTGGACAGAACACTGAAGCTTTCTTT. Its protein is CASSFGQNTEAFF.